This T cell receptor beta chain appears in the sequencing data of a study of human T cells and chemical hapten exposure. The time point was: patch test 1, 2 weeks after DPC sensitization. Regarding treatment: therapeutic diphenylcyclopropenone sensitization with weekly scalp DPC. TCRdb re-called the RACE reads with MiXCR, one entry per CDR3 protein. The sample contains under 120,000 distinct CDR3 sequences, about 11% of which appear only once. Regarding the study as a whole: Having alopecia, donors may respond immunologically unlike healthy people.

This clonotype was detected many times. The antigen is not known. The germline V gene has CDR1 MNHEY and CDR2 SVGAGI. Unmatched junction bases numbered 5, after V lost 2 bases and J lost 5 bases. This CDR3 contains 14 residues. Sequencing used whole blood, obtained in connection with sensitization to the hapten diphenylcyclopropenone (DPC). The chain has TRBV6-5 and TRBJ2-7; 8 bases are a match to TRBD2. The TCR was taken from a woman aged 40 to 50 with alopecia areata. Some clones in this sample may be carry-over from other donors' samples. In DNA, the CDR3 is TGTGCCAGCAGTTACGCGGGGGGCCTGAACGAGCAGTACTTC. Protein sequence: CASSYAGGLNEQYF.